This T cell receptor beta chain derives from a study of cytomegalovirus exposure and HLA in healthy donors. On the study more broadly: Among over 350 genotyped donors, approximately 80% fell in the Caucasian-associated ancestry cluster.

About this clone: Its antigen is unknown.

J gave up 7 bases and V 1 base, and 4 bases lay outside the gene matches. Germline V CDR1 and CDR2: SEHNR, FQNEAQ (reference sequence). The CDR3 sequence is 13 residues long. Points from the study as a whole: The classifier reportedly diagnosed cytomegalovirus status with high sensitivity and specificity.

PCR amplification relied on 60 Vbeta primers (plus 13 Jbeta primers). Only in-frame clones appear in the TCRdb table, and some are missing; sequencing was by immunoSEQ multiplex PCR. The data hold 130,000 to 150,000 clones, with less than 85% observed a single time. This receptor was obtained from a man aged 40-50 years in good health and CMV-seropositive. The V call is TRBV7-9, the J call TRBJ2-7; 7 bases map to TRBD1. The sequencing sample was made of PBMCs. This CDR3 reads CASSLVDRDEQYF. CDR3 coding DNA: TGTGCCAGCAGCTTAGTAGACAGGGATGAGCAGTACTTC.